These 31 T cell receptor beta chains were sequenced from one sample in a study of CD8 T cells in Susac syndrome. The RNA input was about 0.5 to 1 ug, and it was reverse transcribed with random hexamers. From the immunoSEQ multiplex PCR reads, TCRdb called clonotypes with MiXCR, one entry per CDR3 protein. This sample has 130,000 or so distinct CDR3 sequences, with 75% to 90% found just once. The sequenced material came from CD8+ T cells from PBMCs. These receptors all stem from a human donor with multiple sclerosis.

The V and J genes are TRBV4-3 and TRBJ2-1; no reliable D call. Trimming left V 0 bases short and J 9 bases short, with 18 bases between. The germline V gene encodes CDR1 LGHNA and CDR2 YSLEER. The CDR3 runs to 16 residues. The CDR3 loop is CASSQESLPIRPEQFF. The DNA for the CDR3 is TGCGCCAGCAGCCAAGAGTCTCTCCCTATCCGGCCTGAGCAGTTCTTC.

V usage is TRBV5-1 and J usage is TRBJ1-2, with D possibly TRBD1 on 6 matching bases. The germline V gene has CDR1 SGHRS and CDR2 YFSETQ. This CDR3 is 11 amino acids long. Trimming took 5 bases from V and 7 from J, leaving 9 bases between them. In DNA, the CDR3 is TGCGCCAGCAGAGGGGGGCTTGGCTACACCTTC. It encodes CASRGGLGYTF. Full variable domain (remainder filled in from reference TRBV5-1 and TRBJ1-2): KAGVTQTPRYLIKTRGQQVTLSCSPISGHRSVSWYQQTPGQGLQFLFEYFSETQRNKGNFPGRFSGRQFSNSRSEMNVSTLELGDSALYLCASRGGLGYTFGSGTRLTVV.

This sequence joins TRBV27 and TRBJ2-2; D is unclear. V shed 3 bases and J shed 6 bases, with 20 bases lying between them. Germline V lookup: CDR1 MNHEY, CDR2 SMNVEV (reference sequence). The CDR3 has 17 amino acids. CDR3 sequence: CASSFRLDGAAPGELFF. CDR3 in DNA: TGTGCCAGCAGTTTCCGTCTAGATGGCGCCGCGCCCGGGGAGCTGTTTTTT.

This clonotype was observed a handful of times. This sequence joins TRBV6-5 and TRBJ1-2; D is perhaps TRBD1 (5 bases). The CDR3 has 15 amino acids. The germline V gene has CDR1 MNHEY and CDR2 SVGAGI. Trimming cost V 2 bases and J 0 bases, with 10 bases left between them. The CDR3 DNA is TGTGCCAGCAGTTACGGGGACGGAACTAACTATGGCTACACCTTC. This translates into CASSYGDGTNYGYTF.

The chain couples TRBV27 to TRBJ1-1; possible D gene TRBD1, 5 bases. Germline V gene data show CDR1 as MNHEY and CDR2 as SMNVEV (reference sequence). V was cut by 5 bases and J by 6 bases, with 13 bases left in between. This CDR3 is 13 amino acids long. The CDR3 DNA reads TGTGCCAGCAGTCCATTATTGGGGGCTGAAGCTTTCTTT. Protein product: CASSPLLGAEAFF.

The chain joins TRBV20-1 to TRBJ1-2; 7 bases agree with TRBD1. Germline lookup yields CDR1 DFQATT and CDR2 SNEGSKA (reference sequence). This CDR3 comprises 14 residues. The V segment lost 3 bases and the J segment 3 bases; nucleotides outside the gene matches: 7. CDR3 DNA: TGCAGTGCTAGTTTCAGGGGGGTTGACTATGGCTACACCTTC. Protein sequence: CSASFRGVDYGYTF.

V gene TRBV19 combines with J gene TRBJ1-1; possibly TRBD1 for D (6 bases). This CDR3 contains 14 residues. Germline CDR1 LNHDA, CDR2 SQIVND (reference sequence). V was trimmed by 4 bases and J by 3 bases, leaving 12 bases between them. CDR3 amino acids: CASSTRGYDTEAFF. The CDR3 nucleotides are TGTGCCAGTAGTACTAGGGGGTATGACACTGAAGCTTTCTTT.

This clonotype came up once. The chain joins TRBV7-9 to TRBJ2-7; either TRBD1 or TRBD2 may supply D (5 bases each). V lost 4 bases, J lost 3 bases, and 22 bases lay in between. The V gene's germline CDR1 is SEHNR and CDR2 FQNEAQ (reference sequence). The CDR3 consists of 17 residues. Here the CDR3 reads CASSSPISNGASYEQYF. CDR3 coding DNA: TGTGCCAGCAGCTCTCCTATTTCGAACGGGGCGAGCTACGAGCAGTACTTC. Variable domain in full (rest from reference TRBV7-9 and TRBJ2-7): DTGVSQNPRHKITKRGQNVTFRCDPISEHNRLYWYRQTLGQGPEFLTYFQNEAQLEKSRLLSDRFSAERPKGSFSTLEIQRTEQGDSAMYLCASSSPISNGASYEQYFGPGTRLTVT.

This clonotype was observed a few times. This sequence joins TRBV13 and TRBJ2-7, with D unclear. The V end lost 1 base, the J end lost 1 base, and 8 bases lay between the germline ends. The CDR3 contains 14 residues. The V gene's germline CDR1 is PRHDT and CDR2 FYEKMQ (reference sequence). Here the CDR3 reads CASSLESASYEQYF. CDR3 nucleotides: TGTGCCAGCAGCTTAGAAAGTGCATCCTACGAGCAGTACTTC.

The chain couples TRBV2 to TRBJ2-2, with 11 bases aligning to TRBD1. The germline gives CDR1 SNHLY, CDR2 FYNNEI. V lost 7 bases, J lost 3 bases, and 7 bases stayed unmatched. The CDR3 consists of 16 residues. The CDR3 DNA follows: TGTGCCAGCAACGGACAGGGGGCGAGGGACACCGGGGAGCTGTTTTTT. It is translated as CASNGQGARDTGELFF.

The rearrangement links TRBV27 to TRBJ2-1; either TRBD1 or TRBD2 may fit D (5 bases each). The V and J ends lost 6 bases and 5 bases respectively, with 17 bases between them. Germline V CDR1 and CDR2: MNHEY, SMNVEV (reference sequence). CDR3 length: 15 amino acids. CDR3 residues: CASRLGVVYNNEQFF. Here the CDR3 DNA reads TGTGCCAGCAGACTGGGGGTGGTGTATAACAATGAGCAGTTCTTC.

The V call is TRBV19, the J call TRBJ1-5; TRBD1 aligns across 7 bases. The J segment lost 4 bases and the V segment lost 1 base, leaving 7 bases of the junction unmatched. CDR3 length: 16 amino acids. Germline lookup yields CDR1 LNHDA and CDR2 SQIVND (reference sequence). The CDR3 coding sequence is TGTGCCAGTAGTATAGGTCAGGGGACAGTTAATCAGCCCCAGCATTTT. Translating it yields CASSIGQGTVNQPQHF.

The rearrangement uses TRBV28 and TRBJ2-4, with D perhaps TRBD1 (5 bases). The ends were cut back, 4 bases at V and 10 bases at J, with 14 bases in the middle. The CDR3 length is 13 residues. Germline V gene data show CDR1 as MDHEN and CDR2 as SYDVKM. The CDR3 here is CASSWRRGQIQYF. CDR3 coding DNA: TGTGCCAGCAGTTGGAGAAGGGGCCAAATTCAGTACTTC.

This clonotype occurred a few times. V is TRBV2 and J is TRBJ2-7; TRBD1 agrees at 9 bases. CDR3 size: 16 residues. V lost 1 base, J lost 2 bases, and 6 bases stayed unmatched. Germline values: CDR1 SNHLY, CDR2 FYNNEI. DNA for the CDR3: TGTGCCAGCAGTGAAGGAATGGGACAGGGAACCTACGAGCAGTACGTC. Translated: CASSEGMGQGTYEQYV.

The V call is TRBV7-6, the J call TRBJ2-3; 9 bases map to TRBD2. Germline loops: CDR1 SGHVS, CDR2 FNYEAQ. V was clipped by 5 bases and J by 4 bases; unmatched bases: 10. The CDR3 runs 16 residues. The CDR3 nucleotides are TGTGCCAGCAGCCCGCCGGTAGCGGGGGTACCAGATACGCAGTATTTT. It yields the protein CASSPPVAGVPDTQYF.

The chain is built from TRBV19 and TRBJ2-7; D perhaps matches TRBD1 (6 bases). From germline, CDR1 is LNHDA and CDR2 SQIVND (reference sequence). Trimming removed 9 bases from V and 2 bases from J, with 11 bases in between. The CDR3 length is 12 residues. CDR3 sequence: CASGQNTYEQYF. In DNA, the CDR3 is TGTGCCAGCGGACAGAACACCTACGAGCAGTACTTC.

This clonotype was observed once. The chain recombines TRBV4-1 with TRBJ2-7, with TRBD2 matching over 8 bases. The V gene's germline CDR1 is MGHRA and CDR2 YSYEKL. This CDR3 contains 14 residues. Trimming took 3 bases from V and 2 from J; bases not matched to a gene: 3. The CDR3 spells CASSQHGGAYEQYF. The CDR3 region has the DNA TGCGCCAGCAGCCAGCACGGGGGGGCCTACGAGCAGTACTTC.

This clonotype was picked up a small number of times. The gene calls are TRBV6-1 and TRBJ1-1; D is unresolved. Between the trimmed V and J ends, which lost 4 bases and 5 bases, there was a span of 11 bases. This CDR3 spans 13 amino acids. From germline, CDR1 is MNHNS and CDR2 SASEGT. The CDR3 region is CASSVGEETEAFF. DNA of the CDR3: TGTGCCAGCAGTGTTGGGGAGGAGACTGAAGCTTTCTTT.

This sequence joins TRBV30 and TRBJ2-7, with 7 nucleotides matching TRBD1. CDR1 GTSNPN and CDR2 SVGIG come from the germline V gene (reference sequence). The V segment lost 1 base and the J segment 2 bases; nucleotides outside the gene matches: 11. This CDR3 has 16 amino acids. The CDR3 nucleotides are TGTGCCTGGAGTGGACGACAGGGCGATACCGCCTACGAGCAGTACTTC. Translated: CAWSGRQGDTAYEQYF.

V gene TRBV3-1 combines with J gene TRBJ2-4, with D perhaps assigned TRBD1 or TRBD2 (5 bases each). This CDR3 comprises 18 residues. From germline, CDR1 is LGHDT and CDR2 YNNKEL (reference sequence). With 2 bases removed from V and 2 bases from J, the gap between germline ends came to 19 bases. CDR3 in DNA: TGTGCCAGCAGCCAATTTAGCGTCGACAGTTCGCCCAAAAACATTCAGTACTTC. This sequence encodes CASSQFSVDSSPKNIQYF.

The chain has TRBV7-9 and TRBJ2-5; 8 bases map to TRBD2. Per the germline V gene, CDR1 is SEHNR and CDR2 is FQNEAQ (reference sequence). The V gene end was trimmed by 3 bases and the J gene end by 5 bases; junction bases not matched to a gene: 8. The CDR3 is made up of 15 amino acids. Here the CDR3 reads CASSFRQRGRETQYF. CDR3 coding DNA: TGTGCCAGCAGCTTTAGGCAGCGGGGGCGGGAGACCCAGTACTTC. Using reference TRBV7-9 and TRBJ2-5 for the parts outside the CDR3, the full variable domain is DTGVSQNPRHKITKRGQNVTFRCDPISEHNRLYWYRQTLGQGPEFLTYFQNEAQLEKSRLLSDRFSAERPKGSFSTLEIQRTEQGDSAMYLCASSFRQRGRETQYFGPGTRLLVL.

J is TRBJ2-7 and V is TRBV2; TRBD2 aligns across 8 bases. The CDR3 totals 14 residues. The V segment lost 3 bases and the J segment 7 bases; nucleotides outside the gene matches: 8. Germline V CDR1 and CDR2: SNHLY, FYNNEI. In DNA form, the CDR3 reads TGTGCCAGCAGTGAGTCTAGCGGGCGATGGGAGCAGTACTTC. Translation: CASSESSGRWEQYF. Complete variable domain (other parts from reference TRBV2 and TRBJ2-7): EPEVTQTPSHQVTQMGQEVILRCVPISNHLYFYWYRQILGQKVEFLVSFYNNEISEKSEIFDDQFSVERPDGSNFTLKIRSTKLEDSAMYFCASSESSGRWEQYFGPGTRLTVT.

This chain uses TRBV2 with TRBJ2-2; possible D gene TRBD1, 5 bases. Germline CDR1 is SNHLY and CDR2 is FYNNEI. Trimming took off 3 bases at V and 7 bases at J, with 15 bases between the two ends. This CDR3 contains 15 residues. The CDR3: CASSDIREGNGELFF. CDR3 DNA sequence: TGTGCCAGCAGTGATATCAGGGAAGGAAACGGGGAGCTGTTTTTT. Full variable domain (outside the CDR3, taken from reference TRBV2 and TRBJ2-2): EPEVTQTPSHQVTQMGQEVILRCVPISNHLYFYWYRQILGQKVEFLVSFYNNEISEKSEIFDDQFSVERPDGSNFTLKIRSTKLEDSAMYFCASSDIREGNGELFFGEGSRLTVL.

This clonotype was seen a single time. This chain links TRBV7-9 with TRBJ2-1; TRBD2 might be the D (7 bases). The CDR3 has 14 amino acids. Deletions cut 7 bases from V and 6 bases from J, with 16 bases between. Germline lookup yields CDR1 SEHNR and CDR2 FQNEAQ (reference sequence). The CDR3 spells CASIHGGTLNEQFF. The CDR3 coding sequence is TGTGCCAGCATCCACGGGGGGACACTCAATGAGCAGTTCTTC.

This chain joins TRBV12-3 or TRBV12-4 and TRBJ2-2, with TRBD1 matching 7 bases. J was trimmed by 2 bases and V by 3 bases; bases with no gene match: 6. This CDR3 region has 16 residues. The CDR3 DNA is TGTGCCAGCAGTTTTGTAGGGGGCAGCAACACCGGGGAGCTGTTTTTT. Encoded protein: CASSFVGGSNTGELFF.

The rearrangement uses TRBV2 and TRBJ2-3; TRBD2 agrees at 10 bases. CDR1 and CDR2 from the germline V gene are SNHLY and FYNNEI. The CDR3 extends over 16 amino acids. Trimming at V came to 10 bases and at J to 0 bases, leaving 10 bases not matched to a gene. The DNA for the CDR3 is TGTGCCATGATAGAGGGACTAGCGAAGAGCACAGATACGCAGTATTTT. Its protein product is CAMIEGLAKSTDTQYF.

This clonotype occurred a few times. The V gene is TRBV6-1, the J gene TRBJ2-1, with 12 bases lining up with TRBD2. After removal of 7 bases from V and 5 bases from J, the junction contained 3 bases not matched to a gene. This CDR3 contains 14 residues. Germline V CDR1 and CDR2: MNHNS, SASEGT. CDR3 loop: CASTLAGGNNEQFF. Here the CDR3 DNA reads TGTGCCAGCACCCTAGCGGGGGGGAACAATGAGCAGTTCTTC.

This chain connects TRBV2 to TRBJ2-5; D unresolved. Trimming pared 1 base from V and 0 bases from J, leaving 6 bases between. The CDR3 covers 14 residues. Germline lookup yields CDR1 SNHLY and CDR2 FYNNEI. The CDR3 sequence: CASSEVVDQETQYF. CDR3 nucleotides: TGTGCCAGCAGTGAAGTTGTGGACCAAGAGACCCAGTACTTC.

CDR3: CASSLGRSNEQFF. CDR3 sequence (DNA): TGTGCCAGCAGCCTTGGACGGTCCAATGAGCAGTTCTTC. The chain recombines TRBV6-2 or TRBV6-3 with TRBJ2-1; no clear D. Germline CDR1 is MNHEY and CDR2 is SVGEGT. Between the trimmed V and J ends, which lost 6 bases and 6 bases, there was a span of 12 bases. The CDR3 contains 13 residues.

The chain carries TRBV7-2 and TRBJ1-2, with 7 bases identical to TRBD1. The germline V gene encodes CDR1 SGHTA and CDR2 FQGNSA. The J segment lost 2 bases and the V segment lost 5 bases, leaving 5 bases of the junction unmatched. This CDR3 comprises 14 residues. CDR3 protein: CASSRDSANYGYTF. In nucleotides, the CDR3 is TGTGCCAGCAGCCGGGACAGTGCGAACTATGGCTACACCTTC.

This chain links TRBV6-5 with TRBJ2-1, with D tentatively TRBD1 or TRBD2 (5 bases each). Germline V gene lookup returns CDR1 MNHEY and CDR2 SVGAGI. The CDR3 extends over 14 amino acids. Trimming left V 0 bases short and J 7 bases short, with 10 bases between. CDR3 coding DNA: TGTGCCAGCAGTTACTCTCTAGAGGGGAATGAGCAGTTCTTC. This sequence encodes CASSYSLEGNEQFF.